The rows below give T cell receptor beta chains drawn from one sample of a study of shared clonotypes between healthy human individuals. Assay: immunoSEQ multiplex PCR; the TCRdb copy retains only in-frame clones and omits some. The sample carries approximately 2,200,000 clones, more than 85% recorded once. The specimen was naive CD8+ T cells from PBMCs. The receptors originated from a man aged 18 to 30 in good health. Some clones in this sample may be carry-over from other donors' samples. The CDR3 runs from the conserved cysteine through the conserved F or W. Fields, in order: V gene, D gene, J gene, clone size, CDR3 protein, CDR3 DNA. D genes are given only for firm matches. Clone size is given for some rows only: seen once, a few or many times, or a class if the clone is expanded.

>TRBV7-8|TRBD1|TRBJ1-5|.
CASTPRPGTVNQPQHF
TGTGCCAGCACCCCCCGCCCCGGGACAGTCAATCAGCCCCAGCATTTT
>TRBV27|.|TRBJ1-1|.
CASSPRLGTEAFF
TGTGCCAGCAGTCCCCGTCTGGGCACTGAAGCTTTCTTT
>TRBV10-1|TRBD1|TRBJ2-2|.
CASSESIGQGGTGELFF
TGCGCCAGCAGTGAGTCAATTGGACAGGGGGGCACCGGGGAGCTGTTTTTT
>TRBV29-1|.|TRBJ1-2|.
CSVYVVSGYTF
TGCAGCGTTTACGTGGTGTCAGGCTACACCTTC
>TRBV6-5|.|TRBJ1-2|.
CASSLWREGYGGYTF
TGTGCCAGCAGCCTGTGGAGGGAGGGGTACGGTGGCTACACCTTC
>TRBV28|.|TRBJ2-1|.
CASRYTVEIKNEQFF
TGTGCCAGCAGATATACAGTAGAGATAAAAAATGAGCAGTTCTTC
>TRBV9|.|TRBJ2-2|.
CASSRGAGELFF
TGTGCCAGCAGCCGGGGTGCCGGGGAGCTGTTTTTT
>TRBV27|TRBD2|TRBJ2-1|.
CASSLRSGSYNEQFF
TGTGCCAGCAGTTTACGGAGCGGGAGCTACAATGAGCAGTTCTTC
>TRBV4-1|.|TRBJ1-4|once
CASRNLFSNEKLFF
TGCGCCAGCAGGAACCTGTTCTCTAATGAAAAACTGTTTTTT
>TRBV19|TRBD1|TRBJ2-2|.
CASSIPQGVGELFF
TGTGCCAGTAGTATCCCACAGGGGGTAGGGGAGCTGTTTTTT
>TRBV11-2|TRBD1|TRBJ1-1|.
CASSLWDRARNTEAFF
TGTGCCAGCAGCCTCTGGGACAGGGCTAGGAACACTGAAGCTTTCTTT
>TRBV4-1|.|TRBJ2-7|.
CASSHGSNYEQYF
TGCGCCAGCAGCCACGGATCTAACTACGAGCAGTACTTC
>TRBV7-3|.|TRBJ1-1|.
CASSLTGGTEAFF
TGTGCCAGCAGCTTAACGGGTGGCACTGAAGCTTTCTTT
>TRBV27|.|TRBJ2-7|.
CASSFLGVSSVSYEQYF
TGTGCCAGCAGTTTTCTAGGGGTCAGTAGCGTATCCTACGAGCAGTACTTC
>TRBV28|TRBD2|TRBJ2-3|once
CASVNFKAGVADTQYF
TGTGCCAGCGTTAACTTTAAAGCGGGAGTAGCAGATACGCAGTATTTT
>TRBV5-1|.|TRBJ1-1|.
CASSLAYLNTEAFF
TGCGCCAGCAGCTTGGCTTACTTGAACACTGAAGCTTTCTTT
>TRBV4-2|.|TRBJ2-7|.
CASSQEEGFHEQYF
TGTGCCAGCAGCCAAGAAGAGGGGTTCCACGAGCAGTACTTC
>TRBV5-8|.|TRBJ2-7|.
CASSLLTGLVHEQYF
TGTGCCAGCAGCTTGTTAACAGGGTTGGTACACGAGCAGTACTTC
>TRBV25-1|.|TRBJ2-7|.
CASSARAFYEQYF
TGTGCCAGCAGTGCCAGGGCCTTCTACGAGCAGTACTTC
>TRBV7-9|.|TRBJ2-2|.
CASRIKSENTGELFF
TGTGCCAGCAGAATCAAGTCGGAAAACACCGGGGAGCTGTTTTTT
>TRBV9|.|TRBJ1-1|once
CASSSGPGDTEAFF
TGTGCCAGCAGCTCGGGACCCGGGGACACTGAAGCTTTCTTT
>TRBV5-1|.|TRBJ2-3|.
CASRLGASDTQYF
TGCGCCAGCAGGTTGGGGGCTAGCGATACGCAGTATTTT
>TRBV7-2|.|TRBJ2-1|.
CASSSTGVIYNEQFF
TGTGCCAGCAGCTCAACGGGGGTCATCTACAATGAGCAGTTCTTC
>TRBV27|.|TRBJ1-2|.
CASSSTFDRANYGYTF
TGTGCCAGCAGTTCGACCTTCGACAGAGCTAACTATGGCTACACCTTC
>TRBV7-9|.|TRBJ2-1|.
CASSPGVAADNEQFF
TGTGCCAGCAGCCCCGGGGTAGCCGCCGACAATGAGCAGTTCTTC
>TRBV11-2|.|TRBJ2-4|.
CASSYPREGAVAKNIQYF
TGTGCCAGCAGCTACCCCCGTGAAGGGGCCGTGGCCAAAAACATTCAGTACTTC
>TRBV7-9|.|TRBJ2-2|.
CASSPSLRSGELFF
TGTGCCAGCAGCCCCTCTTTGCGCTCCGGGGAGCTGTTTTTT
>TRBV28|.|TRBJ2-6|.
CASSFWDAISHGPGANVLTF
TGTGCCAGCAGTTTTTGGGACGCAATATCGCACGGACCTGGGGCCAACGTCCTGACTTTC
>TRBV7-9|TRBD1|TRBJ1-2|.
CASSPGDRAYGYTF
TGTGCCAGCAGCCCGGGGGACAGGGCCTATGGCTACACCTTC